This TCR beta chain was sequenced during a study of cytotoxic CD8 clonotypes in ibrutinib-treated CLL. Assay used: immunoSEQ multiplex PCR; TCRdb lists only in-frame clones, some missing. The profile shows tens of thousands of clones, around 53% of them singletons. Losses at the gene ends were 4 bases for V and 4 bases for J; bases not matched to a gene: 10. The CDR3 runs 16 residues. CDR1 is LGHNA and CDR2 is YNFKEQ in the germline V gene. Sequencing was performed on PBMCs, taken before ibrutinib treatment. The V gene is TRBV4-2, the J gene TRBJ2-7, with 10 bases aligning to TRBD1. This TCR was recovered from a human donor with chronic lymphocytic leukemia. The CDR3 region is CASSPRDRGRWYEQYF. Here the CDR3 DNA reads TGTGCCAGCAGCCCCCGGGACAGGGGACGATGGTACGAGCAGTACTTC.